The rows below give T cell receptor beta chains drawn from one sample of a study of siplizumab effects on memory and regulatory T cells. TCRdb's table, derived via immunoSEQ multiplex PCR, lists solely in-frame clones and lacks some. The table lists about 40,000 clones, 89% of them singletons, with less than 0.3% in the top ten. Sequencing input: naive CD4+ T cells sorted from blood. All receptors come from a human donor in good health. The CDR3 runs from the conserved cysteine through the conserved F or W. Fields, in order: V gene, J gene, CDR3 protein.

v_gene: TRBV5-1
j_gene: TRBJ2-5
CDR3aa: CASSLQETQYF

v_gene: TRBV18
j_gene: TRBJ1-1
CDR3aa: CASSPSFGVGNTEAFF

v_gene: TRBV29-1
j_gene: TRBJ1-2
CDR3aa: CSVAGQGAGYTF

v_gene: TRBV19
j_gene: TRBJ2-3
CDR3aa: CASTQRGLSTDTQYF

v_gene: TRBV6-6
j_gene: TRBJ1-1
CDR3aa: CASSYSEENTEAFF

v_gene: TRBV2
j_gene: TRBJ2-5
CDR3aa: CASTSTGAAGTQYF

v_gene: TRBV18
j_gene: TRBJ1-1
CDR3aa: CASSPRMEYTEAFF

v_gene: TRBV14
j_gene: TRBJ2-3
CDR3aa: CASSQDGMSDTQYF

v_gene: TRBV6-4
j_gene: TRBJ1-6
CDR3aa: CASSRTNYSSYNSPLHF

v_gene: TRBV18
j_gene: TRBJ2-5
CDR3aa: CASSPSQETQYF

v_gene: TRBV9
j_gene: TRBJ2-3
CDR3aa: CASSRDGDFSTDTQYF

v_gene: TRBV27
j_gene: TRBJ1-6
CDR3aa: CASSPEGLMNSPLHF

v_gene: TRBV18
j_gene: TRBJ1-1
CDR3aa: CASSPTEGSEAFF

v_gene: TRBV9
j_gene: TRBJ1-5
CDR3aa: CASSVKLYRGLGSNQPQHF

v_gene: TRBV7-8
j_gene: TRBJ2-7
CDR3aa: CASTLAYEQYF

v_gene: TRBV14
j_gene: TRBJ2-3
CDR3aa: CASSPFFGDTQYF

v_gene: TRBV7-9
j_gene: TRBJ2-2
CDR3aa: CASTETGELFF

v_gene: TRBV6-5
j_gene: TRBJ2-7
CDR3aa: CASSSDISYEQYF

v_gene: TRBV10-3
j_gene: TRBJ2-6
CDR3aa: CAISVAVSGANVLTF

v_gene: TRBV10-3
j_gene: TRBJ1-5
CDR3aa: CAISESGVSNQPQHF

v_gene: TRBV19
j_gene: TRBJ1-1
CDR3aa: CASRRLGGNTEAFF

v_gene: TRBV4-1
j_gene: TRBJ2-1
CDR3aa: CASSLNSDSSYNEQFF

v_gene: TRBV6-1
j_gene: TRBJ2-7
CDR3aa: CASSGTDVGEQYF

v_gene: TRBV7-3
j_gene: TRBJ2-3
CDR3aa: CASSLGRSTDTQYF

v_gene: TRBV30
j_gene: TRBJ1-6
CDR3aa: CAWSEGGLSPLHF

v_gene: TRBV21-1
j_gene: TRBJ1-4
CDR3aa: CASSIPLGDEKLFF

v_gene: TRBV7-2
j_gene: TRBJ1-2
CDR3aa: CASSHQGGRTNYGYTF

v_gene: TRBV5-1
j_gene: TRBJ2-3
CDR3aa: CASRIGVPTDTQYF

v_gene: TRBV6-5
j_gene: TRBJ1-1
CDR3aa: CASSYSGRAGEAFF

v_gene: TRBV5-8
j_gene: TRBJ1-2
CDR3aa: CASSLRDRGYGYGYTF

v_gene: TRBV6-1
j_gene: TRBJ2-5
CDR3aa: CASRSGETQYF

v_gene: TRBV11-1
j_gene: TRBJ2-4
CDR3aa: CASSPDTSLAKNIQYF

v_gene: TRBV7-7
j_gene: TRBJ2-3
CDR3aa: CASSPGQGSTDTQYF

v_gene: TRBV9
j_gene: TRBJ2-6
CDR3aa: CASSVEQGAHGANVLTF

v_gene: TRBV11-2
j_gene: TRBJ2-1
CDR3aa: CASSFSLGNEQFF

v_gene: TRBV12-5
j_gene: TRBJ1-5
CDR3aa: CASTLTGGQPQHF

v_gene: TRBV10-2
j_gene: TRBJ2-5
CDR3aa: CASSDPGLGTQYF

v_gene: TRBV9
j_gene: TRBJ2-7
CDR3aa: CASSPSGPAGAHEQYF

v_gene: TRBV6-1
j_gene: TRBJ1-5
CDR3aa: CASSERDDQPQHF